A selection of T cell receptor beta chains follows, all from one sample in a study of T-cell reconstitution after alpha-beta-depleted transplantation in children. TCRdb processed the PCR reads anew with MiXCR; each CDR3 protein has one entry. The data show some 600,000 distinct CDR3 sequences, with 16% seen just once and 1.1% held by the top ten. This material consisted of PBMCs from the stem cell graft donor, taken from the stem cell graft. Every receptor here comes from a human donor who donated a stem cell graft to a child with acute myeloid leukemia. CDR3s include the opening cysteine and the closing phenylalanine or tryptophan. The D gene is left open where the match is weak. The listing skips clone size in some rows; elsewhere it reads once, few, many or a size class.

j_call,v_call,clone_size,d_call,cdr3_nt,cdr3_aa
TRBJ2-5,TRBV7-2,many,NA,TGTGCCAGCAGCTTCCGGGAGTTTCAAGAGACCCAGTACTTC,CASSFREFQETQYF
TRBJ2-1,TRBV12-3/TRBV12-4,many,NA,TGTGCCAGCAGTGCGTACAATGAGCAGTTCTTC,CASSAYNEQFF
TRBJ1-2,TRBV27,few,NA,TGTGCCAGCAGTCCCGCTCGGGCCACTACTAACTATGGCTACACCTTC,CASSPARATTNYGYTF
TRBJ2-1,TRBV5-1,NA,NA,TGCGCCAGCAGCCCCCTCTGGCAGGGGGGATACAATGAGCAGTTCTTC,CASSPLWQGGYNEQFF
TRBJ1-5,TRBV27,many,NA,TGTGCCAGCAGTTTATCGATAGGGCCCAATCAGCCCCAGCATTTT,CASSLSIGPNQPQHF
TRBJ1-4,TRBV20-1,many,TRBD1,TGCAGTGCTAGAGTCCCCCCCCGACAGGGTGGTGAAAAACTGTTTTTT,CSARVPPRQGGEKLFF
TRBJ2-1,TRBV7-9,few,NA,TGTGCCAGCAGCTTAAGTTCCAGGGATGAGCAGTTCTTC,CASSLSSRDEQFF
TRBJ1-1,TRBV5-6,many,NA,TGTGCCAGCAGCTGGGGGGGTGGATCGAACACTGAAGCTTTCTTT,CASSWGGGSNTEAFF
TRBJ1-5,TRBV3-1,few,NA,TGTGCCAGCAGCCCTCGGGATTCCGGGGCCCAGCATTTT,CASSPRDSGAQHF
TRBJ1-5,TRBV30,many,NA,TGTGCCTGGAGTGGTTTGGGCAATCAGCCCCAGCATTTT,CAWSGLGNQPQHF
TRBJ2-5,TRBV10-3,few,TRBD2,TGTGCCATCAGTGAGTCGAGGACTAGCGGAGAAGAGACCCAGTACTTC,CAISESRTSGEETQYF
TRBJ1-1,TRBV7-9,many,NA,TGTGCCAGCAGCCCAGGTCAGATAGACACTGAAGCTTTCTTT,CASSPGQIDTEAFF
TRBJ2-3,TRBV4-2,NA,NA,TGTGCCAGCAGCCAAGTGGGAGGGGGGAAGACAGATACGCAGTATTTT,CASSQVGGGKTDTQYF
TRBJ2-5,TRBV20-1,many,NA,TGCAGTGTGGGACCTAGAGAGACCCAGTACTTC,CSVGPRETQYF
TRBJ2-1,TRBV12-3/TRBV12-4,few,NA,TGTGCCAGCAGTCGTGGGACGCCTCCGACCTACAATGAGCAGTTCTTC,CASSRGTPPTYNEQFF
TRBJ2-3,TRBV6-5,NA,NA,TGTGCCAGCAGTTATACGGACCTCACAGATACGCAGTATTTT,CASSYTDLTDTQYF
TRBJ2-5,TRBV20-1,many,NA,TGCAGTGCTAGAGATACAGGCCAAGAGACCCAGTACTTC,CSARDTGQETQYF
TRBJ2-2,TRBV7-3,NA,NA,TGTGCCAGCAGCACACAGTGGACGGGGGAGCTGTTTTTT,CASSTQWTGELFF
TRBJ1-1,TRBV7-9,NA,NA,TGTGCCAGCAGCTTAAGTCAGGGGATTATTGAAGCTTTCTTT,CASSLSQGIIEAFF
TRBJ2-7,TRBV6-5,many,NA,TGTGCCAGCAGTTACGCCTACGAGCAGTACTTC,CASSYAYEQYF
TRBJ2-1,TRBV25-1,NA,TRBD2,TGTGCCAGCAGTGATAATTCGCGGGGGTACAATGAGCAGTTCTTC,CASSDNSRGYNEQFF
TRBJ1-5,TRBV7-8,NA,NA,TGTGCCAGCAGCTTAGGGCAGCCTAATAGCAATCAGCCCCAGCATTTT,CASSLGQPNSNQPQHF
TRBJ1-2,TRBV29-1,many,NA,TGCAGCGTTGAACTCGGAAATAACTATGGCTACACCTTC,CSVELGNNYGYTF
TRBJ2-7,TRBV6-2/TRBV6-3,many,NA,TGTGCCAGCAGTGATTTCGAGCAGTACTTC,CASSDFEQYF
TRBJ1-1,TRBV7-2,many,NA,TGTGCCAGCAGATCCGGGACGGAAATGAACACTGAAGCTTTCTTT,CASRSGTEMNTEAFF
TRBJ2-5,TRBV20-1,many,TRBD2,TGCAGTGCTTCGGTAGTAGCGGGGGGACAAGAGACCCAGTACTTC,CSASVVAGGQETQYF
TRBJ2-1,TRBV6-4,many,TRBD1,TGTGCCAGCAGTGACAGGGGGCGCGGAAATGAGCAGTTCTTC,CASSDRGRGNEQFF
TRBJ2-1,TRBV7-8,NA,NA,TGTGCCAGCAGCCCCTCCAAGGGCTTATCCTACAATGAGCAGTTCTTC,CASSPSKGLSYNEQFF
TRBJ2-2,TRBV24-1,few,TRBD1,TGTGCCACCAGTGACCCTGACAGGGCGGCCGAGCTGTTTTTT,CATSDPDRAAELFF
TRBJ1-4,TRBV4-3,NA,NA,TGCGCCAGCAGCCAAGAAACCGGGACCATGGATGAAAAACTGTTTTTT,CASSQETGTMDEKLFF
TRBJ2-3,TRBV20-1,many,NA,TGCAGTGCTAGAGATCGGGCGGGCTCTAGCACAGATACGCAGTATTTT,CSARDRAGSSTDTQYF
TRBJ1-5,TRBV7-9,few,TRBD1,TGTGCCAGCAGCTTAGGGGGACAGGTCCAGCCCCAGCATTTT,CASSLGGQVQPQHF
TRBJ1-1,TRBV6-1,many,NA,TGTGCCAGCAGTGAAGGAGGTAGTAGGGACCTTCTCACTGAAGCTTTCTTT,CASSEGGSRDLLTEAFF
TRBJ2-5,TRBV13,NA,NA,TGTGCCAGCAGCAATAGCTGGATTCAAGAGACCCAGTACTTC,CASSNSWIQETQYF
TRBJ2-1,TRBV20-1,NA,NA,TGCAGTGCTTACCTTAGCGGTTACAATGAGCAGTTCTTC,CSAYLSGYNEQFF
TRBJ1-1,TRBV7-2,NA,NA,TGTGCCAGCAGCTTAGCGGGGGAAGTTACTGAAGCTTTCTTT,CASSLAGEVTEAFF
TRBJ2-7,TRBV11-1,many,NA,TGTGCCAGCAGCTATAGGGACGGTTCCTACGAGCAGTACTTC,CASSYRDGSYEQYF
TRBJ2-1,TRBV29-1,few,TRBD1,TGCAGCGCTGAAGCCCCGGGACAGGGGATCTACAATGAGCAGTTCTTC,CSAEAPGQGIYNEQFF
TRBJ1-4,TRBV5-5,few,TRBD1,TGTGCCAGCAGCCGAGGGGACAGTACAGCTAATGAAAAACTGTTTTTT,CASSRGDSTANEKLFF
TRBJ1-2,TRBV3-1,NA,NA,TGTGCCAGCAGCCTACCGGGAGATCAGGGGCACAACTATGGCTACACCTTC,CASSLPGDQGHNYGYTF
TRBJ2-1,TRBV11-1,many,NA,TGTGCCAGCAGGCGAGATGAGGGTATTCCCTACAATGAGCAGTTCTTC,CASRRDEGIPYNEQFF
TRBJ1-1,TRBV27,NA,NA,TGTGCCAGCATCCGGACCGGGGGGAACACTGAAGCTTTCTTT,CASIRTGGNTEAFF
TRBJ1-2,TRBV5-1,few,TRBD1,TGCGCCAGCAGCGACCGGGACAGAAAGAATGGCTACACCTTC,CASSDRDRKNGYTF
TRBJ1-1,TRBV11-2,once,NA,TGTGCCAGCAGCTACCTCTTCGACGGAACTCATATGAACACTGAAGCTTTCTTT,CASSYLFDGTHMNTEAFF
TRBJ1-1,TRBV5-1,few,NA,TGCGCCAGCAGGTGGGAAGGCACTGAAGCTTTCTTT,CASRWEGTEAFF
TRBJ1-5,TRBV4-1,once,NA,TGCGCCAGCAGCCTCCTAGGGCTTGGCAATCAGCCCCAGCATTTT,CASSLLGLGNQPQHF
TRBJ1-1,TRBV6-1,NA,NA,TGTGCCAGCAGTCGCGGGAACATGAACACTGAAGCTTTCTTT,CASSRGNMNTEAFF
TRBJ2-1,TRBV24-1,few,NA,TGTGCCACCAGTGATTTAAGGACCGATGTTGGTCATGAGCAGTTCTTC,CATSDLRTDVGHEQFF
TRBJ2-3,TRBV18,NA,NA,TGTGCCAGCTCACCAGCCCCTGGAGATACGCAGTATTTT,CASSPAPGDTQYF